The source of this TCR beta chain is a study of regulatory T cells in long-lasting Graves disease. Study-wide context: Graves' patients (newly diagnosed) had been on antithyroid drugs under 3 months.

Time point reported: newly diagnosed GD, antithyroid drugs for less than 3 months. Making the TCR library involved RNA that had been extracted from PBMCs. The CDR3 contains 17 residues. J lost 8 bases, V lost 5 bases, and 17 bases had no gene match. Per the germline V gene, CDR1 is SNHLY and CDR2 is FYNNEI. A remark on this clonotype: Its cognate antigen is unknown.

Library construction for TCR beta used iRepertoire HTBI primers and Arm-PCR of CDR3 regions. TCRdb redid the calling of the multiplex PCR reads with MiXCR, one entry per CDR3 protein. The sample records fewer than 400,000 distinct CDR3 sequences, 15% to 20% being singletons. Findings of the study overall: Relative to newly diagnosed Graves' patients, persistent ones had lower TCR diversity. Clonotypes that were public and shared totalled fewer than 3,500 in persistent patients versus 966 in new patients. Patients with persistent disease showed a bias toward TRBV28, TRBJ1-2 and TRBJ2-5.

This sequence was found in a female donor with Graves disease. The sequencing used peripheral blood mononuclear cells (PBMCs), collected at new diagnosis, from a patient treated with antithyroid drugs. The J gene is TRBJ1-2, the V gene TRBV2; 10 bases are a match to TRBD1. CDR3 DNA sequence: TGTGCCAGCAGTTCGACAGGGGGCGGGTGGCAGGGTCGGGGCTACACCTTC. It is translated as CASSSTGGGWQGRGYTF.